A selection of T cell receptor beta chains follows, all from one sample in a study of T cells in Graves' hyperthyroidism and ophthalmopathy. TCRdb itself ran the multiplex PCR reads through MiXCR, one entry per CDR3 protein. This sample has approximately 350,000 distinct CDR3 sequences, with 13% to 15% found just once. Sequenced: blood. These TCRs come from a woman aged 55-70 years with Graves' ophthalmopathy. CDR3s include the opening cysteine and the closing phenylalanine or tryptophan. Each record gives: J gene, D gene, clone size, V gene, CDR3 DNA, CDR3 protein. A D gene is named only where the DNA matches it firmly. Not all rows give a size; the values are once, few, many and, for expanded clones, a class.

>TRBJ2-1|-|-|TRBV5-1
TGCGCCAGCAGCTTTAGCCAAAGCTCCTACAATGAGCAGTTCTTC
CASSFSQSSYNEQFF
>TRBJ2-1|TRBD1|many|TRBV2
TGTGCCAGCAGTGAATTCCAGGGGGTTTACAATGAGCAGTTCTTC
CASSEFQGVYNEQFF
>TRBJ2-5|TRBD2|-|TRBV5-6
TGTGCCAGCAGCTTGGGGGGGGGGTTGTCCCAGTACTTC
CASSLGGGLSQYF
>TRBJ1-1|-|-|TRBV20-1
TGCAGTGCTAGAGATCCAGGGTACACTGAAGCTTTCTTT
CSARDPGYTEAFF
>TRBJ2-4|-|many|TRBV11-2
TGTGCCAGCAGCTTAGATCTGTGGGGTGCCAAAAACATTCAGTACTTC
CASSLDLWGAKNIQYF
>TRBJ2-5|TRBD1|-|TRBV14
TGTGCCAGCAGGAGGACAGGGGGCGCCTTCGGGACCCAGTACTTC
CASRRTGGAFGTQYF
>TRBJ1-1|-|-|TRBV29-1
TGCAGCGTTGGGATGAACACTGAAGCTTTCTTT
CSVGMNTEAFF
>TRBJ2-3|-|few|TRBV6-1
TGTGCCAGCATCTCTGAGGGCCCTGGCACAGATACGCAGTATTTT
CASISEGPGTDTQYF
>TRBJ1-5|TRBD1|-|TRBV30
TGTGCCTGGAGTGGGGACAGGGGCAGGCCCCAGCATTTT
CAWSGDRGRPQHF
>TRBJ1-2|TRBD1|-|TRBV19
TGTGCCAGTAGTAGAGTCGGACAGGGGCAAGGCTACACCTTC
CASSRVGQGQGYTF
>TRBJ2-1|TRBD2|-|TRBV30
TGTGCCTGGATGGCGGGAGTTAGGCAGTTCTTC
CAWMAGVRQFF
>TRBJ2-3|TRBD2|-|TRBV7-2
TGTGCCAGCAGCTCATCCGGGACTAGCGGGAGTGGAGATACGCAGTATTTT
CASSSSGTSGSGDTQYF
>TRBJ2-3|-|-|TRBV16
TGTGCCAGCAGCGCCGGGACCCCGAGCACAGATACGCAGTATTTT
CASSAGTPSTDTQYF
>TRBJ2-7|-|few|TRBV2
TGTGCCAGCAGGGGAGACCAGGTGGGGGAGCAGTACTTC
CASRGDQVGEQYF
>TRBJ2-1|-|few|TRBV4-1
TGCGCCAGCAGCCAAGAAAGTGGGCTGGGGAATGAGCAGTTCTTC
CASSQESGLGNEQFF
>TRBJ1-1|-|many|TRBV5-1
TGCGCCAGCAGCCCCGGGGCGGACACTGAAGCTTTCTTT
CASSPGADTEAFF
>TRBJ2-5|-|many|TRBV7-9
TGTGCCAGCAGCTTAGTTCCGACGGGCCAAGAGACCCAGTACTTC
CASSLVPTGQETQYF
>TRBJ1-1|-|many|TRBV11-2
TGTGCCAGCACCCCGGCGGGGTTCAACACTGAAGCTTTCTTT
CASTPAGFNTEAFF
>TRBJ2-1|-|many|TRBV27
TGTGCCAGCAGTCTTACAGCTCCCTGGGATGAGCAGTTCTTC
CASSLTAPWDEQFF
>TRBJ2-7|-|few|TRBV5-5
TGTGCCAGCAGCTTGGGACAGTCTAGCTCCTACGAGCAGTACTTC
CASSLGQSSSYEQYF
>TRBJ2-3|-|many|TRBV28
TGTGCCAGCAGTTTGAGACAGGGAGGTGCAGATACGCAGTATTTT
CASSLRQGGADTQYF
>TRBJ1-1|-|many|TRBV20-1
TGCAGTGCTAGACGACAGGTTAACTCTGAAGCTTTCTTT
CSARRQVNSEAFF
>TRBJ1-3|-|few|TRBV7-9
TGTGCCAGCAGCCAACCGACGGTCTCTGGAAACACCATATATTTT
CASSQPTVSGNTIYF
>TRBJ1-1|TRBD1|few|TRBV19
TGTGCCAGTAGTGACCGGGACAGGGGACTGAACACTGAAGCTTTCTTT
CASSDRDRGLNTEAFF
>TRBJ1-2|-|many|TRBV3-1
TGTGCCAGCAGCCAAGATCGTGGGGGCTATGGCTACACCTTC
CASSQDRGGYGYTF
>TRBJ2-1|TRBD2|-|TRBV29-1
TGCAGCGTTTCCCTAGCGGGAGGGCCGGATGAGCAGTTCTTC
CSVSLAGGPDEQFF
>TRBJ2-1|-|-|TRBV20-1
TGCAGTGCGACATCCCCGAAGGAGTTCTTC
CSATSPKEFF
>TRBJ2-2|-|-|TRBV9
TGTGCCAGCAGCGTCGGGCACAACCTACGAGAGACCGGGGAGCTGTTTTTT
CASSVGHNLRETGELFF
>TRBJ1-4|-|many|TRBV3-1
TGTGCCAGCAGCCAAGACCCGGGCCGAAATGAAAAACTGTTTTTT
CASSQDPGRNEKLFF
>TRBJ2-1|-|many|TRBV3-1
TGTGCCAGCAGCCAAGATTGGCGGGATACCGATGAGCAGTTCTTC
CASSQDWRDTDEQFF
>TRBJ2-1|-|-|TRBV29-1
TGCAGCGTTGGGGGGGGGATCGGACAGGTATACAATGAGCAGTTCTTC
CSVGGGIGQVYNEQFF
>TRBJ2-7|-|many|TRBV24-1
TGTGCCACCAGTGACCTGAACTCCCGAGAGCAGTACTTC
CATSDLNSREQYF
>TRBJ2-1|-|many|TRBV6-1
TGTGCCAGCAGTTCCTCCGACAGACCCTACAATGAGCAGTTCTTC
CASSSSDRPYNEQFF
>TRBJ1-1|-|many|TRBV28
TGTGCCAGCACCTCCAACCCGGGCACTGAAGCTTTCTTT
CASTSNPGTEAFF
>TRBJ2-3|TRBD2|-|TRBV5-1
TGCGCCAGCAGCGGGGGGGTTAGGGATACGCAGTATTTT
CASSGGVRDTQYF
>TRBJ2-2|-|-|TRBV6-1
TGTGCCAGCAGTGCCGGACAGAACACCGGGGAGCTGTTTTTT
CASSAGQNTGELFF
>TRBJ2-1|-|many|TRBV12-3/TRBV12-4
TGTGCCAGCAGTCAGGGGTCACCTTCCTACAATGAGCAGTTCTTC
CASSQGSPSYNEQFF
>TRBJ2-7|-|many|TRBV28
TGTGCCAGCAAACGTTTGGATTCCTACGAGCAGTACTTC
CASKRLDSYEQYF
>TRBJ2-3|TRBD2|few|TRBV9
TGTGCCAGCAGCCTCCGACTAGCAGGAGATACGCAGTATTTT
CASSLRLAGDTQYF
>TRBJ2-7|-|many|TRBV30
TGTGCCTGGGCACGCGGGCGCGCAGCCTACGAGCAGTACTTC
CAWARGRAAYEQYF
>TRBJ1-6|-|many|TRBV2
TGTGCCAGCAGTGAAGCGTACCCAGAGATCAACGTTTCACCCCTCCACTTT
CASSEAYPEINVSPLHF
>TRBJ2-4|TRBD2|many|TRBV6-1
TGTGCCAGCAGTCCTTCGGGACTAGCGGGAGGAGGAGCCAAAAACATTCAGTACTTC
CASSPSGLAGGGAKNIQYF
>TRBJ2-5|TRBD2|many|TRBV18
TGTGCCAGCTCACCCACCACTACTAGCGGAACTCAAGAGACCCAGTACTTC
CASSPTTTSGTQETQYF
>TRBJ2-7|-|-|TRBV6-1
TGTGCCAGCGGGAGACTCCTGGCGAACGAGCAGTACTTC
CASGRLLANEQYF
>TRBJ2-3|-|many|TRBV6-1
TGTGCCAGCAGACGGGACGCGCCAGGGATGGGGTCGCAGTATTTT
CASRRDAPGMGSQYF
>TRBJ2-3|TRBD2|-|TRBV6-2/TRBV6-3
TGTGCCAGCAGCCGGGGACTAGCGGGAGATGTTGATACGCAGTATTTT
CASSRGLAGDVDTQYF
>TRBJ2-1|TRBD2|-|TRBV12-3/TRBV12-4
TGTGCCAGCAGTTCTAGCGGGGGGTACAATGAGCAGTTCTTC
CASSSSGGYNEQFF
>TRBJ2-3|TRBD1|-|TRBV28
TGTGCCAGCAGTTTCCTCGCCGGGACAGATAGCACAGATACGCAGTATTTT
CASSFLAGTDSTDTQYF
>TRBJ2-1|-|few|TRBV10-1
TGCGCCAGCAGTGAGTCGCGGGGCAGGGACAATGAGCAGTTCTTC
CASSESRGRDNEQFF
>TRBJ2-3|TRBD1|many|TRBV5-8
TGTGCCAGCAGCTTTCGAATGACAGGGCGACGTTTTACCACAGATACGCAGTATTTT
CASSFRMTGRRFTTDTQYF
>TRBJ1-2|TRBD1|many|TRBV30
TGTGCCTGGACTCCCGGGACAGGGGGATGGTATGGCTACACCTTC
CAWTPGTGGWYGYTF
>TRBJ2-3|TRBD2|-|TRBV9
TGTGCCAGCAGCGCCGGACTAGCGGGGTTCACAGATACGCAGTATTTT
CASSAGLAGFTDTQYF
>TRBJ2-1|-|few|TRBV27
TGTGCCAGCACTCCCTTAGGGGGACGTGAGCAGTTCTTC
CASTPLGGREQFF
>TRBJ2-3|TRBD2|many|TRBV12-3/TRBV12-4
TGTGCCAGCAGTCTAAGACTAGCGGGAAAATCAGATACGCAGTATTTT
CASSLRLAGKSDTQYF